The rows below give T cell receptor beta chains drawn from one sample of a study of beta chain features in type 1 diabetes. Only in-frame clones appear in the TCRdb table, and some are missing; sequencing was by immunoSEQ multiplex PCR. This sample yields 350,000 to 400,000 clones, of which 10% to 15% are seen a single time; around 0.0099% belongs to the top ten. Specimen: naive CD4+ T cells from blood. The receptor set was obtained from a woman between 18 and 29 years old with type 1 diabetes. Each CDR3 is given with its conserved first and last residue. Fields, in order: clone size, J gene, D gene, V gene, CDR3 DNA, CDR3 protein. D genes are given only for firm matches. Clone size is not always given. Where it is, it says once, few, many or a class for expanded clones.

few,TRBJ2-3,NA,TRBV18,TGTGCCAGCTCACCGGGACTCCCCCTGTATTTT,CASSPGLPLYF
NA,TRBJ1-4,TRBD1,TRBV5-1,TGCGCCAGCAGCCTCTTCAGGGACAGGGGTGAAAAACTGTTTTTT,CASSLFRDRGEKLFF
few,TRBJ2-1,TRBD1,TRBV9,TGTGCCAGCAGCGTAGGAGGGGGCCGACTGGTATATGAGCAGTTCTTC,CASSVGGGRLVYEQFF
NA,TRBJ2-4,TRBD1,TRBV29-1,TGCAGCGTTGAACTTCGACAGGGGAAAGCGGCCAAAAACATTCAGTACTTC,CSVELRQGKAAKNIQYF
NA,TRBJ1-2,TRBD1,TRBV27,TGTGCCAGCAGTGTAAATTTGGGGACAGCAGTATATGGCTACACCTTC,CASSVNLGTAVYGYTF
NA,TRBJ2-1,TRBD2,TRBV30,TGTGCCGCCCGAGGTAGCGGGAAGTACAATGAGCAGTTCTTC,CAARGSGKYNEQFF
few,TRBJ1-2,TRBD1,TRBV25-1,TGTGCCAGCAGTGATTATCTCGACAGGGGAGGCTACACCTTC,CASSDYLDRGGYTF
few,TRBJ2-1,TRBD1,TRBV11-2,TGTGCCAGCAGCCTCTCCCGGGACAGGGGGCGATTACCTCTGGAGCAGTTCTTC,CASSLSRDRGRLPLEQFF
few,TRBJ2-3,NA,TRBV10-3,TGTGCCATCAGATCAGGGTTGCGGGACACAGATACGCAGTATTTT,CAIRSGLRDTDTQYF
NA,TRBJ2-6,TRBD2,TRBV7-9,TGTGCCAACTTAATAGCGGGGGATCTGGCTGGGGCCAACGTCCTGACTTTC,CANLIAGDLAGANVLTF
NA,TRBJ2-6,TRBD1,TRBV29-1,TGCAGCGTTGCAACCTTCCTCCAGGGGGCTGGGGCCAACGTCCTGACTTTC,CSVATFLQGAGANVLTF
few,TRBJ2-1,NA,TRBV5-1,TGCGCCAGCAGCCCGGATGGGACAAGCTCCTACAATGAGCAGTTCTTC,CASSPDGTSSYNEQFF
NA,TRBJ2-7,TRBD1,TRBV5-1,TGCGCCAGCAGCTCGAGACCGGGACAGATCTACGAGCAGTACTTC,CASSSRPGQIYEQYF
NA,TRBJ2-3,TRBD2,TRBV4-3,TGCGCCAGCAGCCCGCTACTAGCGGGGGTGCAGTATTTT,CASSPLLAGVQYF
NA,TRBJ1-1,NA,TRBV5-4,TGTGCCAGCAGTGGAGGTTTTGACACTGAAGCTTTCTTT,CASSGGFDTEAFF
NA,TRBJ1-1,NA,TRBV19,TGTGCCAGTAGTAGGTCAGGGGTGAGGAACACTGAAGCTTTCTTT,CASSRSGVRNTEAFF
NA,TRBJ2-5,NA,TRBV2,TGTGCCAGCCGGATAGCGGCCTCGGAGACCCAGTACTTC,CASRIAASETQYF
NA,TRBJ1-2,NA,TRBV9,TGTGCCAGCAGCGTAGAAACAGGGCGAAACTATGGCTACACCTTC,CASSVETGRNYGYTF
NA,TRBJ1-1,NA,TRBV5-1,TGCGCCAGCAGCACAGGGCAGATGAACACTGAAGCTTTCTTT,CASSTGQMNTEAFF
NA,TRBJ1-4,NA,TRBV19,TGTGCCACCCGACGGACAACAACTAATGAAAAACTGTTTTTT,CATRRTTTNEKLFF
NA,TRBJ1-1,NA,TRBV30,TGTGCCTGGAATAACAGGGATAAAGGCACTGAAGCTTTCTTT,CAWNNRDKGTEAFF
NA,TRBJ2-5,TRBD2,TRBV5-6,TGTGCCAGCAGCTTCTGGACTAGCCAAGAGACCCAGTACTTC,CASSFWTSQETQYF